This T cell receptor (beta chain) was sequenced for a study of blood T cells in healthy people across ages (dated by TCRdb to 2013 to 2016). About the investigation overall: Template switching captured roughly one uniquely barcoded TCR beta cDNA molecule per two T cells in model experiments. To avoid experimental bias, donors of different ages were spread randomly across the sequencing lanes. To track age-related changes in TCR beta repertoire diversity, the study relied on deep sequencing normalized with unique cDNA molecular identifiers. The donors were split into four age groups: young (average 16 years), middle-aged (over 35), aged (62) and long-lived (approximately 80). For two donors (one aged 18 to 29 and one aged 80 or older), the study analyzed two additional independent replicas of 1 million unique cDNA reads from the same blood draw. The investigation overall reported the following: Compared with the aged group, the long-lived group had more naive CD4+ T cells, fewer expanded clones and increased TCR diversity, suggesting age selection. Observed TCR beta diversity per million T cells fell roughly linearly with age, and a significant reduction was already apparent by age around 36. Because donor CMV infection status was unknown, age-related changes in expanded clonotypes were potentially confounded. Total diversity estimates from one million sequenced T cells were considered lower bounds and underestimates. Because profiling used bulk unsorted PBMCs, naive and antigen-experienced compartments could not be compared conclusively. There was a strong correlation between observed TCR beta diversity and the percentage of naive T cells measured by flow cytometry.

The donors were roughly 40 Caucasian individuals from Russia, aged roughly 6 to 100 years, who were systemically healthy. About 9.6 milliliters of peripheral blood were collected from each donor into EDTA-treated Vacutainer tubes. PBMCs were isolated by Ficoll-Paque density-gradient centrifugation, with at least 7 million obtained per sample. Total RNA, at least 5 micrograms per sample, was extracted from PBMCs with Trizol reagent. For every donor, an aliquot of PBMCs went through flow cytometry to measure the percentages of naive CD45RAhigh/CD27high T cells. CDR1 SGHTA and CDR2 FQGNSA are derived from the germline V gene. Deletion took 5 bases off V and 3 bases off J, with a span of 14 bases between the germline ends. The CDR3 spans 15 residues, from the cysteine through the phenylalanine. The entry retains the CDR3 DNA only, 45 bases that are in frame from base 1. This clonotype was seen at least ten times. What this receptor recognizes is not known. No quality values exist for individual bases; no much larger clone is one base distant.

The library was prepared using 5' RACE. Instrument on record: Illumina HiSeq 2500. A second PCR of about 7 to 12 cycles was performed with a sample-barcoded 5' primer and a J-beta primer mix. Each TCR beta cDNA molecule received a unique molecular identifier from a template-switch 5' adaptor carrying 12 random nucleotides. At least 2.5 million CDR3-containing paired-end reads were obtained from each sample. The Mint cDNA synthesis kit, primed by a TRBC-specific oligonucleotide, was used to synthesize first-strand cDNA from all RNA. After uracil-DNA glycosylase treatment, a first 18-cycle PCR used universal primers M1SS and BC2_uni_R on all cDNA. Per the original workflow: For normalization, 1 million high-quality reads, each with a distinct molecular identifier, were randomly selected from each sample. Instead of being binned into consensus sequences, reads with shared molecular identifiers were discarded. CDR3 identification, clonotype clustering and error correction used MiTCR with a Q25 quality threshold and the strictest error-elimination algorithm. Lower-bound total TCR beta diversity was estimated with a nonparametric unseen species model using Euler transformation. The raw public reads went through TCRdb reprocessing: fastp at Q25, MiXCR clone calling, in-frame beta chains kept. Merged by CDR3 protein, the rows form single entries marked with the most common genes and DNA. V and J calls and clone size were set by TCRdb, not the authors. The sample table lists 850,000 to 950,000 distinct CDR3 sequences, around 26% of them with a count of one. The ten largest account for approximately 15% of the sample.

The chain is encoded by TRBV7-2 joined to TRBJ2-1, and perhaps TRBD2 as D gene, on 5 matching bases. The sample consisted of blood. This sequence was found in a woman at least 80 years old in good health. CDR3 reads: CASSTLGGSYNEQFF. The bases are TGTGCCAGCAGCACGCTAGGTGGGAGCTACAATGAGCAGTTCTTC. Outside the CDR3, residues come from the reference TRBV7-2 and TRBJ2-1 proteins, so the full variable domain is: GAGVSQSPSNKVTEKGKDVELRCDPISGHTALYWYRQSLGQGLEFLIYFQGNSAPDKSGLPSDRFSAERTGGSVSTLTIQRTQQEDSAVYLCASSTLGGSYNEQFFGPGTRLTVL.